Below are 3 T cell receptor beta chains sequenced from a single sample in a study of T cells in Graves' hyperthyroidism and ophthalmopathy. There were TCR beta CDR3 regions amplified from RNA transcripts. The HTBI set primed first-round TCR CDR3 RT-PCR. TCRdb analysed the multiplex PCR reads with MiXCR anew, one entry per CDR3 protein. The sample includes around 350,000 distinct CDR3 sequences, nearly 15% of them seen just once. Sequences were obtained from blood. These receptors all stem from a woman in her sixties with Graves' ophthalmopathy.

This clonotype was seen a few times. V is TRBV28 and J is TRBJ1-1, with D uncertain. Trimming stripped 6 bases from V and 11 bases from J, with 16 bases between. There are 12 residues in the CDR3. Germline V lookup: CDR1 MDHEN, CDR2 SYDVKM. The chain's CDR3 is CASRSGPVRAFF. CDR3 DNA: TGTGCCAGCAGGTCCGGGCCGGTTCGGGCTTTCTTT.

V is TRBV30 and J is TRBJ2-3, with 10 bases that match TRBD2. The V gene end was trimmed by 0 bases and the J gene end by 5 bases; junction bases not matched to a gene: 8. The CDR3 has 16 residues. Germline V gene data show CDR1 as GTSNPN and CDR2 as SVGIG (reference sequence). As DNA, the CDR3 is TGTGCCTGGAGTGTTAGGGCTAGCGGGAGTATAGATACGCAGTATTTT. This encodes CAWSVRASGSIDTQYF.

In the case of this clonotype: A clone one base away is much larger, so this may be a read error. The gene calls are TRBV6-2 or TRBV6-3 and TRBJ2-1; D possibly uses TRBD1 or TRBD2 (6 bases each). This CDR3 is built from 14 residues. In germline, CDR1 is MNHEY, CDR2 SVGEGT. CDR3 coding DNA: TGTGCCAGCAGTGGGGGGCTCTCCTACAATGAGCAGTTATTC. Protein: CASSGGLSYNEQLF.